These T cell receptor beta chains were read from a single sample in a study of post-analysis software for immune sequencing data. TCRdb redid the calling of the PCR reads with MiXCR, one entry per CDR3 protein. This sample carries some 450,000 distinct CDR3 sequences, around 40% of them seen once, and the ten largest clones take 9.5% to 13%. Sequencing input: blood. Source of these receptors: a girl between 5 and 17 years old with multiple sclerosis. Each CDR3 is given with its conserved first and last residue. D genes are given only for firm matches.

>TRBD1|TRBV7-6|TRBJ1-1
CASSLEQGLAGGTEAFF
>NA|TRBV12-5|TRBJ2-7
CASGLVVYEQYF
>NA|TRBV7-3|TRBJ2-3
CASSPPGTGTQYF
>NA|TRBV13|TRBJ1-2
CASSRQTSRYGYTF
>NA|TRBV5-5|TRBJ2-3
CASSFGQTPETDTQYF
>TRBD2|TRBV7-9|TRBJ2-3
CASSFSGRVPTDTQYF
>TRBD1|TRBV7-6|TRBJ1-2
CASNIGTGFRRWEGYGYTF
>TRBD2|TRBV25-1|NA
CASSPRTSGIYEQYF
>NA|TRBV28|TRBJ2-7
CASYSGTRSYGQYF
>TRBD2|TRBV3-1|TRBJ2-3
CASSLGGTDTDTQYF
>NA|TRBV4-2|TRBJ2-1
CASSQHAGNYNEQFF
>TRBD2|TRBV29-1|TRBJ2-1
CSGRGSYNEQFF
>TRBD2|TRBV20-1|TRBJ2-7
CSATSGLAGVSEQYF
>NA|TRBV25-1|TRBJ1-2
CASSDTEYYGYTF
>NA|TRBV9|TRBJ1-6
CATSPGEGSPLHF
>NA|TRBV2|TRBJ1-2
CASSESAGQNYGYTF
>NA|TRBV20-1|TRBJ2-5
CSARGRDPVETQYF
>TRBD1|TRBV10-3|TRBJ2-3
CAIRRGTVFTDTQYF
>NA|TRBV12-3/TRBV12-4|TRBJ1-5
CASSLDSSWGQPQHF
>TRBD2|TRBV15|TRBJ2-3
CATSTSSGRSTDTQYF
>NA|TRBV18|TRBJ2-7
CASSPRDLGEQYF
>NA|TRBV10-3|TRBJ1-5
CAISERGTSNQPQHF
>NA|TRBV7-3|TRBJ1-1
CASSLSPGNTEAFF
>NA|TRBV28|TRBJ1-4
CASTWGGSWWTNEKLFF
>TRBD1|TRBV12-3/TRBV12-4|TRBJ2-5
CASSRTGGRETQYF